The following is a T cell receptor beta chain sequence with its context. Its binding antigen is unknown. No much larger clonotype is one base removed from it; base qualities were not supplied. Library preparation was by PCR. The instrument was an Illumina HiSeq 2500. TCR library preparation used molecular barcoding, with unique molecular identifiers applied to normalize quantification of the TCRbeta repertoire. Clones were called with MiXCR by TCRdb after fastp trimmed the public reads at Q25, and only in-frame beta chains were retained. When rows share a CDR3 protein, they turn into one entry using the most common DNA and genes. The sample table holds approximately 400,000 distinct CDR3 sequences, of which 9.5% to 13% were seen once. Roughly 6% of the sample belongs to the ten largest clones. This sample was taken from a study of T-cell reconstitution after alpha-beta-depleted transplantation in children (dated by TCRdb to about 2016). Context from the whole study: The study quantitatively tracked T-cell immune reconstitution after TCRalphabeta/CD19-depleted allogeneic hematopoietic cell transplantation in children using TCR repertoire profiling.

The CDR3 has 18 amino acids, counting the end cysteine and phenylalanine. The read is trimmed to its CDR3 DNA, 54 bases read in frame from base 1. V lost 1 base and J lost 2 bases, and the count of bases not matched to a germline gene is 7. Per the germline V gene, SGHAT is the CDR1 and FQNNGV is the CDR2. This specimen was PBMCs from the stem cell graft donor, taken from the stem cell graft. This sequence uses TRBV11-2 and TRBJ2-1; TRBD2 lines up with 11 middle nucleotides. The receptor comes from a human donor who donated a stem cell graft to a child with acute myeloid leukemia. The DNA reads TGTGCCAGCAGCTTAGTTCATTCGGGACTAGCGGCCTACAATGAGCAGTTCTTC. It encodes CASSLVHSGLAAYNEQFF.